This T cell receptor beta chain was sequenced during a study of blood T cell repertoires in COVID-19. Cohort placement rested on clinical history that participants reported themselves. Repertoires were generated with immunoSEQ multiplex PCR, while TCRdb's copy carries only in-frame clones and drops some. The data show a few hundred thousand clones, with 90% seen just once and approximately 16% held by the top ten. The CDR3 is made up of 15 amino acids. V dropped 6 bases and J dropped 2; count of bases not matched to a gene: 6. Germline CDR1 MNHEY, CDR2 SVGAGI. The origin of this receptor is a man under 40 who had been exposed to COVID-19. The gene calls are TRBV6-5 and TRBJ1-5, with 8 bases aligning to TRBD1. The source material was PBMCs or T cells enriched from blood (not recorded which). The CDR3 nucleotides are TGTGCCAGCAGACCCGGACAGGGAGGCAATCAGCCCCAGCATTTT. This translates into CASRPGQGGNQPQHF.